The text below deals with one TCR beta chain. This clone's antigen is unknown. The input lacks base qualities; no much larger clone sits a single base away. Each collaborating institution followed its own protocols to collect whole blood in K2EDTA tubes. For TCRbeta analysis, collaborators shipped samples as frozen whole blood, isolated PBMCs, or DNA extracted from either of those sample types. This record belongs to a study of blood T cell repertoires in COVID-19 (dated by TCRdb to the early 2020s). At the level of the whole study: Collaborator samples came from the United States, Italy and Spain and covered acute and convalescent phases of COVID-19. Samples came from the ongoing ImmuneRACE study (first 160 participants) plus 1,254 subjects from 6 global collaborators. Subjects who had been exposed to COVID-19, were actively infected with it, or had recovered from it provided the deeply sampled blood TCRbeta repertoires that made up the dataset. Sample metadata almost always included a de-identified subject ID, COVID-19 status, age in years and sex. HLA class I and class II types, where available, came from metadata supplied by the sample provider rather than from assay-based typing. The repertoires were released in a freely available public database intended as a resource for research on the immune response to SARS-CoV-2. The material from the prospective study consisted of cDNA or gDNA derived from T cells, B-cell-depleted T cells, or PBMCs. Beyond this particular receptor, the publication reports: The amount of clinical and demographic metadata varied by source and participant and was provided uncurated.

TCRbeta CDR3 regions were amplified from genomic DNA using the immunoSEQ Assay, a bias-controlled multiplex PCR. Regarding the original processing steps: Within the assay, amplification of reference gene primers was used to estimate how many nucleated cells each sample contained. To quantify the absolute abundance of each unique TCRbeta CDR3 rearrangement, sequence reads were collapsed and filtered. For each sample, productive Simpson clonality was calculated as the square root of Simpson's diversity index over productive rearrangements. TCRdb obtained this table from immuneACCESS and retained in-frame rearrangements with V and J assigned. These tables miss some clones; where compared with another copy, unresolved V genes account for less than half of the shortfall, and the remainder is unexplained. For V, J and clone size, that table is used; D and trimming come from the DNA. In this sample the table shows some 97,000 clones, more than 85% of which occur a single time. The ten biggest clones cover about 2.2% of the sample.

The V end loses 1 base and the J end loses 8 bases, and a stretch of 10 bases separates them. CDR3 length: 13 amino acids, cysteine to phenylalanine. Only the CDR3 portion is preserved as DNA: 39 bases, with reading frame beginning at the first base. For CDR1 and CDR2, the germline V gene (reference sequence) lists SGHNT and YYREEE. The rearrangement combines TRBV5-4 with TRBJ2-4; TRBD2 is perhaps the D gene, given 6 matching bases. The TCR was taken from a man aged 50 to 60 with active COVID-19. Sequenced material: peripheral blood. For the CDR3, the sequence is CASSLTGGDIQYF. In nucleotide form, the sequence is TGTGCCAGCAGCTTGACAGGAGGGGACATTCAGTACTTC.